This T cell receptor beta chain was profiled in a study of PD-1 blockade in classical Hodgkin lymphoma. Notes on the study in general: It was reported that newly diagnosed patients had less baseline TCR diversity than healthy donors.

Relapse was seen in all patients after autologous stem cell transplantation, and brentuximab vedotin exposure was variable. Classifying best responses yielded complete response, partial response or progressive disease. TCRdb keeps only in-frame clones here, not all; method: immunoSEQ multiplex PCR. Of about 110,000 clones in the sample, 70% to 90% were seen once. With regard to this clone: The antigen is undetermined.

Germline CDR1 is SNHLY and CDR2 is FYNNEI. Deletions cut 6 bases from V and 2 bases from J, with 8 bases between. The CDR3 is made up of 13 amino acids. Here the sequenced sample was peripheral blood mononuclear cells (PBMCs), taken before the second cycle of nivolumab. This chain links TRBV2 with TRBJ1-5; D call uncertain. The TCR originated in a human donor with classical Hodgkin lymphoma. CDR3 residues: CASSTRGNQPQHF. CDR3 nucleotide sequence: TGTGCCAGCAGCACTCGGGGCAATCAGCCCCAGCATTTT. Full variable domain (outside the CDR3, taken from reference TRBV2 and TRBJ1-5): EPEVTQTPSHQVTQMGQEVILRCVPISNHLYFYWYRQILGQKVEFLVSFYNNEISEKSEIFDDQFSVERPDGSNFTLKIRSTKLEDSAMYFCASSTRGNQPQHFGDGTRLSIL.